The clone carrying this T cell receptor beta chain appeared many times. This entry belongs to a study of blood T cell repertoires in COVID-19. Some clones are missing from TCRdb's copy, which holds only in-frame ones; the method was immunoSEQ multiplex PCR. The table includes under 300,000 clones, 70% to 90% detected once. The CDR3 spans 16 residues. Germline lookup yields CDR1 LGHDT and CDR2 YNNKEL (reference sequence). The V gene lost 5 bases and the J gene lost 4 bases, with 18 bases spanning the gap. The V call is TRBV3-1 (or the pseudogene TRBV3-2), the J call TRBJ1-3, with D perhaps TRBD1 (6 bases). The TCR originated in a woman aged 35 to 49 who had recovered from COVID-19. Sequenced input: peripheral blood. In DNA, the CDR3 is TGTGCCAGCAGCGGCAAAATAACAGGGCTCGGAAACACCATATATTTT. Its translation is CASSGKITGLGNTIYF.